Below, 5 T cell receptor beta chains from the same sample are listed, as sequenced in a study of PD-1 blockade in classical Hodgkin lymphoma. Every patient relapsed after autologous stem cell transplantation, and brentuximab vedotin exposure varied. Here immunoSEQ multiplex PCR was the method, and the copy in TCRdb shows in-frame clones only, minus some. The profile shows approximately 44,000 clones, roughly three quarters of them singletons. Sequences were derived from peripheral blood mononuclear cells (PBMCs), sampled at baseline. These receptors were obtained from a human donor with classical Hodgkin lymphoma.

V usage is TRBV7-2 and J usage is TRBJ2-1, with D unclear. This CDR3 has 15 residues. The V gene's germline CDR1 is SGHTA and CDR2 FQGNSA. Trimming took off 2 bases at V and 0 bases at J, with 8 bases between the two ends. CDR3 protein: CASSLLGNSYNEQFF. As DNA, the CDR3 is TGTGCCAGCAGCTTATTGGGGAACTCCTACAATGAGCAGTTCTTC.

The rearrangement links TRBV5-5 to TRBJ1-5; the match to TRBD1 covers 7 bases. This CDR3 contains 15 residues. Germline loops: CDR1 SGHKS, CDR2 YYEKEE (reference sequence). Losses at the gene ends were 5 bases for V and 1 base for J; bases not matched to a gene: 6. CDR3 loop: CASSREGASNQPQHF. The CDR3, as DNA: TGTGCCAGCAGTCGAGAGGGGGCGAGCAATCAGCCCCAGCATTTT.

This chain links TRBV14 with TRBJ1-1, with D possibly matching TRBD1 (6 bases). Trimming removed 2 bases at V and 9 bases at J, with 13 bases between. This CDR3 has 13 amino acids. Germline assignment: CDR1 SGHDN and CDR2 FVKESK. The CDR3, as DNA: TGTGCCAGCAGCCAATCATCAGGGGTCAAAGCTTTCTTT. It encodes CASSQSSGVKAFF.

On this clone: Compared with germline, one end of the junction differs, possibly owing to a read error. The V and J genes are TRBV6-5 and TRBJ1-4, with TRBD1 identical over 12 bases. The CDR3 runs to 15 residues. Per germline, CDR1 MNHEY and CDR2 SVGAGI. For the CDR3, the DNA is TGTGCCAGCAGCATAGGGACAGGGGGCAATGGAAAACTGTTTTTT. Its protein product is CASSIGTGGNGKLFF.

The chain has TRBV14 and TRBJ2-5, with TRBD1 matching over 7 bases. CDR3 length equals 14 residues. The junction had 3 bases not matched to a gene; V was cut back by 3 bases and J by 2 bases. Germline V CDR1 and CDR2: SGHDN, FVKESK. CDR3 amino acids: CASSQPQGQETQYF. The CDR3 DNA reads TGTGCCAGCAGCCAGCCACAGGGGCAAGAGACCCAGTACTTC.